The 18 T cell receptor beta chains in this list originate from one sample, sequenced in a study of shared clonotypes between healthy human individuals. Method: immunoSEQ multiplex PCR; TCRdb's copy keeps in-frame clones and lacks some. The data hold about 1 million clones, with approximately 72% observed a single time. Sequencing was performed on memory CD4+ T cells sorted from blood. The subset is: CD45RA-negative fraction. These TCRs come from a young man in good health.

A single count supports this clone. The J gene is TRBJ2-2, the V gene TRBV19; D is undetermined. The CDR3 loop spans 16 amino acids. Germline assignment: CDR1 LNHDA and CDR2 SQIVND (reference sequence). Trimming shortened V by 0 bases and J by 3 bases, and 11 bases separated the two germline ends. In DNA form, the CDR3 reads TGTGCCAGTAGTATAGATCACGCGACTCACACCGGGGAGCTGTTTTTT. Its protein is CASSIDHATHTGELFF.

The CDR3, as DNA: TGTGCCAGCAGCCATAGCCCAGGGAACACCGGGGAGCTGTTTTTT. Translation: CASSHSPGNTGELFF. V and J are TRBV7-9 and TRBJ2-2; no clear D gene. This CDR3 spans 15 amino acids. V was cut by 5 bases and J by 1 base, with 11 bases left in between. The germline V gene encodes CDR1 SEHNR and CDR2 FQNEAQ (reference sequence).

The gene calls are TRBV28 and TRBJ1-6; a weak D match, TRBD1 (5 bases). CDR1 is MDHEN and CDR2 is SYDVKM in the germline V gene. The CDR3 spans 13 residues. The germline V and J ends were trimmed by 6 bases and 6 bases, with 9 bases remaining between them. The CDR3 region has the DNA TGTGCCAGCAGAGGGAGGGGTAATTCACCCCTCCACTTT. It translates to CASRGRGNSPLHF.

The chain is built from TRBV2 and TRBJ1-5; TRBD1 might be the D (5 bases). Germline V gene data show CDR1 as SNHLY and CDR2 as FYNNEI. The CDR3 totals 15 residues. V lost 7 bases to trimming and J lost 6 bases, with 19 bases between them. CDR3 sequence reads: CASNREPGLTQPQHF. The CDR3 nucleotides read TGTGCCAGCAATCGAGAGCCAGGGTTAACTCAGCCCCAGCATTTT. The whole variable domain, filled in from reference TRBV2 and TRBJ1-5, reads EPEVTQTPSHQVTQMGQEVILRCVPISNHLYFYWYRQILGQKVEFLVSFYNNEISEKSEIFDDQFSVERPDGSNFTLKIRSTKLEDSAMYFCASNREPGLTQPQHFGDGTRLSIL.

Concerning this clone: Other DNA sequences of this sample code for an identical CDR3. V and J are TRBV5-1 and TRBJ1-6; 8 nucleotides line up with TRBD1. The V and J ends lost 0 bases and 10 bases, in that order; junction bases with no gene match: 3. Germline V lookup: CDR1 SGHRS, CDR2 YFSETQ. The CDR3 contains 14 residues. The CDR3: CASSLGQGSSPLHF. In DNA, the CDR3 is TGCGCCAGCAGCTTGGGACAGGGGAGCTCACCCCTCCACTTT. Full variable domain (remainder filled in from reference TRBV5-1 and TRBJ1-6): KAGVTQTPRYLIKTRGQQVTLSCSPISGHRSVSWYQQTPGQGLQFLFEYFSETQRNKGNFPGRFSGRQFSNSRSEMNVSTLELGDSALYLCASSLGQGSSPLHFGNGTRLTVT.

The CDR3 coding sequence is TGTGCCACGACTAACCCGACAGTCACTGAAGCTTTCTTT. Its protein is CATTNPTVTEAFF. The rearrangement links TRBV10-3 to TRBJ1-1; tentative D call: TRBD1 (5 bases). CDR3 length equals 13 residues. Trimming shortened V by 10 bases and J by 4 bases, and 16 bases separated the two germline ends. Germline CDR1 and CDR2: ENHRY and SYGVKD.

The chain recombines TRBV19 with TRBJ2-2; D uncertain. Germline loops: CDR1 LNHDA, CDR2 SQIVND (reference sequence). Trimming removed 3 bases at V and 1 base at J, with 9 bases between. The CDR3 extends over 15 amino acids. CDR3 region: CASSIIPGNTGELFF. The CDR3, as DNA: TGTGCCAGTAGTATTATACCAGGGAACACCGGGGAGCTGTTTTTT.

The chain couples TRBV5-5 to TRBJ2-7, with D hard to call. CDR3 length equals 14 residues. The V end lost 1 base, the J end lost 2 bases, and 10 bases lay between the germline ends. The germline V gene has CDR1 SGHKS and CDR2 YYEKEE (reference sequence). The chain's CDR3 is CASSLRLGTYEQYF. CDR3 DNA sequence: TGTGCCAGCAGCTTGCGTCTGGGAACCTACGAGCAGTACTTC.

The chain carries TRBV5-1 and TRBJ2-3; TRBD2 agrees at 8 bases. Germline CDR1 and CDR2: SGHRS and YFSETQ. Losses at the gene ends were 0 bases for V and 4 bases for J; bases not matched to a gene: 4. The CDR3 runs to 15 residues. CDR3 sequence (DNA): TGCGCCAGCAGCTTGGACGGGAGGGCCCCAGATACGCAGTATTTT. It translates to CASSLDGRAPDTQYF.

The rearrangement links TRBV7-3 to TRBJ1-1, with 8 bases fitting TRBD1. Unmatched junction bases numbered 7, after V lost 4 bases and J lost 0 bases. From germline, CDR1 is SGHTA and CDR2 FQGTGA. This CDR3 comprises 16 residues. The CDR3 coding sequence is TGTGCCAGCAGCTCTACAGGGGGATTTATGAACACTGAAGCTTTCTTT. It translates to CASSSTGGFMNTEAFF.

J is TRBJ2-5 and V is TRBV5-1; 8 nucleotides match TRBD1. Trimming cost V 2 bases and J 4 bases; bases outside gene matches: 10. Per germline, CDR1 SGHRS and CDR2 YFSETQ. This CDR3 has 16 residues. CDR3 protein: CASSLFWGQAGETQYF. In DNA, the CDR3 is TGCGCCAGCAGCTTATTTTGGGGACAGGCGGGAGAGACCCAGTACTTC. Full variable domain (outside the CDR3, taken from reference TRBV5-1 and TRBJ2-5): KAGVTQTPRYLIKTRGQQVTLSCSPISGHRSVSWYQQTPGQGLQFLFEYFSETQRNKGNFPGRFSGRQFSNSRSEMNVSTLELGDSALYLCASSLFWGQAGETQYFGPGTRLLVL.

The V gene is TRBV19, the J gene TRBJ2-7, with D possibly being TRBD2 (6 bases). The CDR3 consists of 15 residues. In germline, CDR1 is LNHDA, CDR2 SQIVND (reference sequence). V lost 2 bases to trimming and J lost 6 bases, with 17 bases between them. CDR3 bases: TGTGCCAGTAGTATATCGGTAGCGGTAGGGGTCGAGCAGTACTTC. Protein product: CASSISVAVGVEQYF.

CDR3 amino acids: CASSLASGTFNEQFF. The CDR3 bases are TGTGCCAGCAGCTTGGCTAGCGGGACCTTCAATGAGCAGTTCTTC. The chain joins TRBV7-2 to TRBJ2-1; 9 bases align to TRBD2. V shed 3 bases, J shed 6 bases, and the junction held 6 bases outside the gene matches. CDR3 length equals 15 residues. Germline values: CDR1 SGHTA, CDR2 FQGNSA.

This clone was counted between two and nine times. The chain joins TRBV30 to TRBJ1-1; D unclear. Germline V gene sequence: CDR1 GTSNPN, CDR2 SVGIG (reference sequence). The CDR3 runs 13 residues. Deletions cut 4 bases from V and 0 bases from J, with 9 bases between. CDR3 residues: CAWKVGVNTEAFF. CDR3 in DNA: TGTGCCTGGAAGGTGGGAGTGAACACTGAAGCTTTCTTT.

This clone was seen a handful of times. This rearrangement joins TRBV19 to TRBJ2-2, with no clear D. Germline V CDR1 and CDR2: LNHDA, SQIVND (reference sequence). The CDR3 is 12 residues long. Trimming removed 2 bases from V and 9 bases from J, with 7 bases in between. The CDR3, as DNA: TGTGCCAGTAGTATACCCCTCCGGGAGCTGTTTTTT. Its translation is CASSIPLRELFF.

This clone was detected a few times. The chain uses TRBV18 and TRBJ2-7; D is unclear. CDR1 is KGHSH, CDR2 LQKENI, per germline. The CDR3 is 14 amino acids. Trimming removed 0 bases from V and 4 bases from J, with 10 bases in between. The CDR3 sequence: CASSPPGSIYEQYF. CDR3 DNA sequence: TGTGCCAGCTCACCACCGGGGTCTATTTACGAGCAGTACTTC.

The chain employs TRBV5-1 and TRBJ1-2; D is possibly TRBD1 (5 bases). The V end was cut by 2 bases, the J end by 8 bases, with 16 bases between. Germline CDR1 SGHRS, CDR2 YFSETQ. The CDR3 runs 14 residues. In DNA, the CDR3 is TGCGCCAGCAGCTTCGGCAGGGCTAGCGGCGGCTACACCTTC. Amino acids: CASSFGRASGGYTF.

This clone was seen more than once but under ten times. The CDR3, as DNA: TGTGCCAGCAGCTTAGATATAGAGGCGGTGAAGGGATACAATGAGCAGTTCTTC. Translated: CASSLDIEAVKGYNEQFF. The V call is TRBV7-9, the J call TRBJ2-1; D is ambiguous. V gave up 1 base and J gave up 4 bases, with 20 bases separating them. The CDR3 spans 18 residues. Germline V CDR1 and CDR2: SEHNR, FQNEAQ (reference sequence).